This T cell receptor beta chain derives from a study of OX40 agonist ivuxolimab in advanced cancers. The assay was immunoSEQ multiplex PCR, and TCRdb's table has in-frame clones only and misses some. The table has more than 75,000 clones, around 87% seen once. In the case of this clone: Its antigen is not identified.

CDR3 length equals 14 residues. Trimming removed 4 bases from V and 4 bases from J, with 11 bases in between. CDR1 and CDR2 (germline): MGHRA, YSYEKL. General study findings and limits: On average, CD8+ T cells had more expanded clones than CD4+.

This specimen consisted of CD4+ or CD8+ T cells sorted from blood, obtained in a trial of the OX40 agonist ivuxolimab. The chain links TRBV4-1 to TRBJ1-5; possible D gene TRBD1, 6 bases. The clonotype was recovered from an adult with an advanced solid tumor such as melanoma, head and neck, liver or kidney cancer. The CDR3 nucleotides are TGCGCCAGCAGCCGGACAGAAACTAATCAGCCCCAGCATTTT. Encoded protein: CASSRTETNQPQHF.